This is a list of T cell receptor beta chains from one sample in a study of human T cells and chemical hapten exposure. Each CDR3 protein is one row after TCRdb ran MiXCR on the RACE reads. The sample includes tens of thousands of distinct CDR3 sequences, about 12% of them seen just once. This material consisted of whole blood, taken in connection with sensitization to the hapten diphenylcyclopropenone (DPC). The receptors derive from a woman in her sixties or seventies with alopecia areata. Some clones in this sample may be carry-over from other donors' samples. Both conserved end residues are trimmed from each CDR3.

>TRBJ2-3|TRBV27
ASSSPRAGQGTDTQY
>TRBJ1-1|TRBV7-3
ASSAGQLNTEAF
>TRBJ2-7|TRBV27
ASSTGSTGPTYEQY
>TRBJ1-5|TRBV19
ASSIISLWGNQPQH
>TRBJ1-4|TRBV12-3/TRBV12-4
ASSGTGEKLF
>TRBJ1-1|TRBV18
ASSPTPQGNTEAF
>TRBJ2-7|TRBV2
ASSPGTSFHEQY
>TRBJ2-1|TRBV20-1
SARDLSGDHNEQF
>TRBJ1-6|TRBV13
ASSFGGPSSPLH
>TRBJ1-1|TRBV10-3
AIRGQGHTEAF
>TRBJ1-1|TRBV4-1
ASRQGALAF
>TRBJ1-6|TRBV18
ASSPPRSQGPVSPLH
>TRBJ2-3|TRBV9
ASSAGGLNTDTQY
>TRBJ2-5|TRBV24-1
ATSEGGFGETQY
>TRBJ1-5|TRBV19
ASSIRAAGNQPQH
>TRBJ2-3|TRBV7-3
ASRGPTDTQY
>TRBJ2-7|TRBV4-2
ASSQREEQY
>TRBJ1-5|TRBV29-1
SVEQGGDQPQH
>TRBJ1-1|TRBV4-2
VSSQGQGEGAF
>TRBJ1-1|TRBV7-2
ASSIKVGREAF
>TRBJ2-1|TRBV4-2
ASSQGTSGGAYEQF
>TRBJ2-4|TRBV7-9
ASSLDGGAKNIQY
>TRBJ1-5|TRBV2
ASSGQPYQPQH
>TRBJ1-2|TRBV10-3
AISGENYGYT
>TRBJ1-6|TRBV7-9
ASSDGQKSSYNSPLH
>TRBJ2-3|TRBV7-6
ASRGDRGNLDTQY
>TRBJ1-2|TRBV20-1
SAPTGPGYT
>TRBJ1-1|TRBV29-1
SVAEQEAF
>TRBJ1-2|TRBV5-1
ASSSDRGPPGYT
>TRBJ2-7|TRBV20-1
SASRLAGRYEQY
>TRBJ2-7|TRBV5-8
ASSFPNQGEQY
>TRBJ2-1|TRBV7-3
ASSLRADYNEQF
>TRBJ2-1|TRBV7-2
ASSLTVRTEQF
>TRBJ2-3|TRBV10-3
AIRDREPYTDTQY
>TRBJ2-5|TRBV12-3/TRBV12-4
ASSLGGAQETQY
>TRBJ1-3|TRBV10-3
AIEGSRNTIY
>TRBJ1-2|TRBV10-3
AIFLVNGYT
>TRBJ1-2|TRBV20-1
SAPTPGGYYT
>TRBJ1-6|TRBV13
ASSETGFSPLH
>TRBJ1-1|TRBV18
ASSPGHGDTEAF
>TRBJ1-4|TRBV7-9
ASSFFTWTVTYNEKLF
>TRBJ2-1|TRBV5-1
ASSIQVYEQF
>TRBJ2-7|TRBV7-2
ASIKGLAGAYEQY
>TRBJ1-4|TRBV18
ASSPVEQEKLF
>TRBJ2-5|TRBV15
ATSRDYGRGGTGNQETQY
>TRBJ2-5|TRBV12-3/TRBV12-4
ASSELAGNQETQY
>TRBJ2-1|TRBV18
ASSTWDRGNNEQF
>TRBJ1-1|TRBV5-1
ASSFWDTPGTEAF